This entry lists 22 T cell receptor beta chains sequenced from one sample in a study of blood T cell repertoires in COVID-19 (dated by TCRdb to 2018 to 2021). The library came from the immunoSEQ multiplex PCR assay. TCRdb carries this immuneACCESS record with in-frame sequences only. Its versions omit some clonotypes, under half of them owing to an unresolved V gene in the studies checked, with the rest unexplained. The sample table holds 200,000 to 300,000 clones, of which about 83% were seen once. Jointly, the top ten make up around 5.2% of the sample. The sample comprised peripheral blood. These receptors were collected from a human donor in a cohort sampled during active COVID-19.

V is TRBV7-9 and J is TRBJ1-2; D perhaps matches TRBD1 (6 bases). Trimming stripped 5 bases from V and 0 bases from J, with 13 bases between. CDR3 length: 15 amino acids. The germline gives CDR1 SEHNR, CDR2 FQNEAQ (reference sequence). This chain's CDR3 is CASSPQGTPNYGYTF. The DNA for the CDR3 is TGTGCCAGCAGCCCCCAAGGGACACCTAACTATGGCTACACCTTC.

The chain uses TRBV19 and TRBJ2-7, with D possibly being TRBD1 (6 bases). Germline V CDR1 and CDR2: LNHDA, SQIVND (reference sequence). V dropped 9 bases and J dropped 5 bases, with 11 bases sitting between them. This CDR3 is built from 11 residues. The CDR3 DNA follows: TGTGCCAGCACCAGGGGTCACGAGCAGTACTTC. It is translated as CASTRGHEQYF.

The chain carries TRBV28 and TRBJ2-7, with 7 bases lining up with TRBD1. With V trimmed by 3 bases and J by 9 bases, 11 bases remained unmatched. The CDR3 sequence is 14 residues long. The V gene's germline CDR1 is MDHEN and CDR2 SYDVKM. As DNA, the CDR3 is TGTGCCAGCAGTTTCTGGGACAGATCCTCCGGGCAGTACTTC. Its translation: CASSFWDRSSGQYF. Looking up the rest from reference TRBV28 and TRBJ2-7 gives the full variable domain: DVKVTQSSRYLVKRTGEKVFLECVQDMDHENMFWYRQDPGLGLRLIYFSYDVKMKEKGDIPEGYSVSREKKERFSLILESASTNQTSMYLCASSFWDRSSGQYFGPGTRLTVT.

This chain joins TRBV14 and TRBJ1-4, with D maybe TRBD1 (5 bases). This CDR3 contains 19 residues. V shed 0 bases and J shed 0 bases, with 17 bases lying between them. Germline V lookup: CDR1 SGHDN, CDR2 FVKESK. This chain's CDR3 is CASSQESVDSLTTNEKLFF. For the CDR3, the DNA is TGTGCCAGCAGCCAAGAATCAGTCGACAGCCTCACAACTAATGAAAAACTGTTTTTT.

The chain combines TRBV28 with TRBJ1-2, with a possible D match to TRBD1 (5 bases). The V gene lost 4 bases and the J gene lost 8 bases, with 11 bases spanning the gap. The CDR3 extends over 12 amino acids. CDR1 and CDR2 (germline): MDHEN, SYDVKM. CDR3 sequence reads: CASSSGPRGYTF. As DNA, the CDR3 is TGTGCCAGCAGTTCAGGGCCCCGGGGCTACACCTTC.

In DNA form, the CDR3 reads TGTGCCAGCAGTAGGAGGAGGGCGCCGGCGTCTGGAAACACCATATATTTT. This sequence encodes CASSRRRAPASGNTIYF. The V and J genes are TRBV6-2 or TRBV6-3 and TRBJ1-3; D is ambiguous. Germline-derived CDR1 and CDR2 are MNHEY and SVGEGT. The length of the CDR3 is 17 residues. With 5 bases removed from V and 1 base from J, the gap between germline ends came to 18 bases.

The chain links TRBV4-1 to TRBJ2-2, with 7 positions matching TRBD1. The CDR3 loop spans 17 amino acids. The V segment lost 0 bases and the J segment 3 bases; nucleotides outside the gene matches: 7. Germline lookup yields CDR1 MGHRA and CDR2 YSYEKL. CDR3 in amino acids: CASSQETGPTDTGELFF. The DNA of the CDR3 is TGCGCCAGCAGCCAAGAGACAGGGCCAACTGACACCGGGGAGCTGTTTTTT.

V usage is TRBV11-2 and J usage is TRBJ2-2; D gene ambiguous. Germline V CDR1 and CDR2: SGHAT, FQNNGV. Trimming took 0 bases from V and 1 from J, leaving 6 bases between them. The length of the CDR3 is 15 residues. CDR3 in amino acids: CASSLDLLNTGELFF. In DNA form, the CDR3 reads TGTGCCAGCAGCTTAGATCTATTGAACACCGGGGAGCTGTTTTTT.

The genes are TRBV10-3 and TRBJ2-3, with a possible D match to TRBD2 (5 bases). Trimming stripped 8 bases from V and 0 bases from J, with 12 bases between. Germline-derived CDR1 and CDR2 are ENHRY and SYGVKD. The CDR3 loop spans 14 amino acids. Here the CDR3 reads CAIRRTPSTDTQYF. In DNA, the CDR3 is TGTGCCATCCGGCGGACTCCTAGCACAGATACGCAGTATTTT.

This chain uses TRBV24-1 with TRBJ2-3; 9 nucleotides match TRBD1. The V gene's germline CDR1 is KGHDR and CDR2 SFDVKD. Trimming removed 2 bases from V and 5 bases from J; junction bases left unmatched: 4. This CDR3 spans 15 amino acids. CDR3: CATSDSGQGRDTQYF. The CDR3 DNA is TGTGCCACCAGTGATTCCGGACAGGGGAGAGATACGCAGTATTTT.

The gene calls are TRBV20-1 and TRBJ1-1, with TRBD1 as a possible D gene (6 bases). CDR3 length: 11 amino acids. V was pared by 6 bases and J by 9 bases, with 14 bases between. CDR1 and CDR2 (germline): DFQATT, SNEGSKA (reference sequence). The CDR3 loop is CSAFRGTQAFF. CDR3 sequence (DNA): TGCAGTGCCTTTAGGGGGACGCAAGCTTTCTTT.

The genes are TRBV24-1 and TRBJ2-5, with D possibly TRBD1 on 6 matching bases. The CDR3 has 16 amino acids. Germline CDR1 KGHDR, CDR2 SFDVKD. V shed 3 bases and J shed 0 bases, with 13 bases lying between them. The CDR3 loop is CATSDQTGTNQETQYF. The CDR3 DNA sequence: TGTGCCACCAGTGATCAAACCGGGACAAACCAAGAGACCCAGTACTTC.

The chain links TRBV11-2 to TRBJ2-5, with 7 bases identical to TRBD2. The germline V gene encodes CDR1 SGHAT and CDR2 FQNNGV. The V gene end was trimmed by 2 bases and the J gene end by 4 bases; junction bases not matched to a gene: 4. CDR3 size: 14 residues. CDR3 loop: CASSLMGEGETQYF. CDR3 coding DNA: TGTGCCAGCAGCTTAATGGGGGAGGGAGAGACCCAGTACTTC.

This rearrangement joins TRBV4-1 to TRBJ2-2; no clear D. Germline CDR1 is MGHRA and CDR2 is YSYEKL. The CDR3 extends over 17 amino acids. V lost 0 bases to trimming and J lost 5 bases, with 16 bases between them. CDR3 region: CASSQDGQRIRTGELFF. As DNA, the CDR3 is TGCGCCAGCAGCCAAGATGGTCAACGGATCAGGACCGGGGAGCTGTTTTTT.

V and J are TRBV7-2 and TRBJ1-2, with 7 nucleotides matching TRBD1. This CDR3 has 13 amino acids. Germline V CDR1 and CDR2: SGHTA, FQGNSA. V was clipped by 5 bases and J by 4 bases; unmatched bases: 4. CDR3 residues: CASSPWTGYGYTF. As DNA, the CDR3 is TGTGCCAGCAGCCCCTGGACAGGCTATGGCTACACCTTC.

This sequence joins TRBV11-2 and TRBJ2-5; the match to TRBD1 covers 7 bases. CDR1 is SGHAT and CDR2 is FQNNGV in the germline V gene. There are 14 residues in the CDR3. Trimming cost V 5 bases and J 5 bases; bases outside gene matches: 8. CDR3 in DNA: TGTGCCAGCAGCATTACAGGGGAAACGGAGACCCAGTACTTC. It yields the protein CASSITGETETQYF.

This clone was found once. The rearrangement uses TRBV9 and TRBJ1-4; D remains unclear. The V gene's germline CDR1 is SGDLS and CDR2 YYNGEE. With 5 bases removed from V and 5 bases from J, the gap between germline ends came to 10 bases. CDR3 length equals 13 residues. The CDR3 DNA reads TGTGCCAGCAGTGGAGGCAGGAATGAAAAACTGTTTTTT. This sequence encodes CASSGGRNEKLFF.

The chain couples TRBV7-2 to TRBJ1-2; TRBD1 matches 10 bases. From germline, CDR1 is SGHTA and CDR2 FQGNSA. This CDR3 is built from 17 residues. The V and J ends lost 8 bases and 4 bases, in that order; junction bases with no gene match: 16. DNA of the CDR3: TGTGCCAGCTCAGAACCCGGACAGGGGGTTGTCAGCTATGGCTACACCTTC. This translates into CASSEPGQGVVSYGYTF. Drawing the rest from reference TRBV7-2 and TRBJ1-2, the complete variable domain is GAGVSQSPSNKVTEKGKDVELRCDPISGHTALYWYRQSLGQGLEFLIYFQGNSAPDKSGLPSDRFSAERTGGSVSTLTIQRTQQEDSAVYLCASSEPGQGVVSYGYTFGSGTRLTVV.

This clone was seen just once. The V and J genes are TRBV5-1 and TRBJ1-1; TRBD1 aligns across 8 bases. CDR1 SGHRS and CDR2 YFSETQ come from the germline V gene. This CDR3 region has 17 residues. Trimming removed 1 base from V and 6 bases from J; junction bases left unmatched: 14. CDR3 sequence (DNA): TGCGCCAGCAGCTTGCTGCGGGCAGGGGGCGTTTCACCTGAAGCTTTCTTT. It specifies CASSLLRAGGVSPEAFF.

The chain uses TRBV9 and TRBJ2-5, with TRBD2 identical over 8 bases. Trimming removed 7 bases from V and 4 bases from J; junction bases left unmatched: 15. Per germline, CDR1 SGDLS and CDR2 YYNGEE. CDR3 length: 16 amino acids. DNA for the CDR3: TGTGCCAGCCCTGTAGGATTTGACCTAGCGGGAGAGACCCAGTACTTC. Translated: CASPVGFDLAGETQYF.

The V call is TRBV2, the J call TRBJ1-2, with D maybe TRBD1 (6 bases). The V and J ends lost 5 bases and 6 bases respectively, with 16 bases between them. Germline V gene lookup returns CDR1 SNHLY and CDR2 FYNNEI. There are 14 residues in the CDR3. CDR3 nucleotide sequence: TGTGCCAGCAGTACCCACAGGGTTGAAGATGGCTACACCTTC. Translation gives CASSTHRVEDGYTF.

This clone has a handful of counts. The genes are TRBV21-1 and TRBJ2-5; the DNA was not compared with TRBD1, the D call given in the table. TRBV21-1 has pseudogene status. The CDR3 has 15 amino acids. The CDR3 bases are TGTGCCAGCAGCTTGGTCCGGACAGGGCAAGCGACCCAGTACTTC. This translates into CASSLVRTGQATQYF.